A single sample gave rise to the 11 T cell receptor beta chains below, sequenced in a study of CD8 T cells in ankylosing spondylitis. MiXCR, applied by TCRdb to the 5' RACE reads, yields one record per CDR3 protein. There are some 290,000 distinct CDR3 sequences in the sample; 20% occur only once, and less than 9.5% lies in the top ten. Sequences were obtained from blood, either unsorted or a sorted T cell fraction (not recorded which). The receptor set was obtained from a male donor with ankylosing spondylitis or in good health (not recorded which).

The CDR3 nucleotides are TGTGCCAGCAGCCCCTTAGGGGGTGACTATGGCTACACCTTC. This translates into CASSPLGGDYGYTF. The V call is TRBV12-3 or TRBV12-4, the J call TRBJ1-2; TRBD1 might be the D (6 bases). The V and J ends lost 6 bases and 3 bases respectively, with 14 bases between them. This CDR3 is 14 amino acids long.

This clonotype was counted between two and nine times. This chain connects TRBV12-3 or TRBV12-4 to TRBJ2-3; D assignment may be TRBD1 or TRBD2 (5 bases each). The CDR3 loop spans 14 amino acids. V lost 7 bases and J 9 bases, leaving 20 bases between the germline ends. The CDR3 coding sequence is TGTGCCAGCACCTTGATTCGGGACCCCTGGACGCAGTATTTT. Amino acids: CASTLIRDPWTQYF.

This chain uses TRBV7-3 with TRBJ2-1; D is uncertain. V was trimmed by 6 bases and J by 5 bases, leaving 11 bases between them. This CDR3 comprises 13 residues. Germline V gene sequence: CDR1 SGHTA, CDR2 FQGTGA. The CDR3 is CASSRSRDNEQFF. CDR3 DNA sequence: TGTGCCAGCAGTCGTTCGCGAGACAATGAGCAGTTCTTC.

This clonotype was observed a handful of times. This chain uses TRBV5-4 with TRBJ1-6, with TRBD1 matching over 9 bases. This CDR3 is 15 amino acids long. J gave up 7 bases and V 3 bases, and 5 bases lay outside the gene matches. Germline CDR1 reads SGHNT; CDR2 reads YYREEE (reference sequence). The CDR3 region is CASSSGTGPNSPLHF. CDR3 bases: TGTGCCAGCAGCTCCGGGACAGGGCCCAATTCACCCCTCCACTTT.

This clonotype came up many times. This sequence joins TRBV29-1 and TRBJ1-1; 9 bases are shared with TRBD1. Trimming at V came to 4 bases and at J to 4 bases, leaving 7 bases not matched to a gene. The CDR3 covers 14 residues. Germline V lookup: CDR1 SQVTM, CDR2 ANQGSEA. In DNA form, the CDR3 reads TGCAGCGTTGCCACAGGGGGCGGAATCACTGAAGCTTTCTTT. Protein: CSVATGGGITEAFF.

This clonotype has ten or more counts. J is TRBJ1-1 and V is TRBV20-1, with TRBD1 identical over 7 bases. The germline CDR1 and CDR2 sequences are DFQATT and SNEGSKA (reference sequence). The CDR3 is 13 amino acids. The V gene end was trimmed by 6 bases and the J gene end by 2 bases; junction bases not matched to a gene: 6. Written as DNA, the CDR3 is TGCAGTGCAAGACAGGGAGTTAACACTGAAGCTTTCTTT. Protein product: CSARQGVNTEAFF.

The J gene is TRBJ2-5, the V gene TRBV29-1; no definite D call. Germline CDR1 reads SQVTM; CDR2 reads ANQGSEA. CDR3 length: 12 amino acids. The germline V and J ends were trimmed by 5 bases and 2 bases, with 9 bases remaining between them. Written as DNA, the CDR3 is TGCAGCGTTATTTGGGGACAAGAGACCCAGTACTTC. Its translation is CSVIWGQETQYF.

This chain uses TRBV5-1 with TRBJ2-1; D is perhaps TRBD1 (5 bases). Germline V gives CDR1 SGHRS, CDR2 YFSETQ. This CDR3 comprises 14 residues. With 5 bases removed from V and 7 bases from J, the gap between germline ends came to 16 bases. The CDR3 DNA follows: TGCGCCAGCAGGCGGACAAATTACGGGAATGAGCAGTTCTTC. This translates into CASRRTNYGNEQFF.

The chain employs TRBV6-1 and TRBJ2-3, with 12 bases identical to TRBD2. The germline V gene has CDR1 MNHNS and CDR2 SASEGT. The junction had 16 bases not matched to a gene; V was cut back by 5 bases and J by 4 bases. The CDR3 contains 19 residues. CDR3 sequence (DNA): TGTGCCAGCAGTCTCCGCGCTAGCGGGAGGGCCCAGATAGCAGATACGCAGTATTTT. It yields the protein CASSLRASGRAQIADTQYF.

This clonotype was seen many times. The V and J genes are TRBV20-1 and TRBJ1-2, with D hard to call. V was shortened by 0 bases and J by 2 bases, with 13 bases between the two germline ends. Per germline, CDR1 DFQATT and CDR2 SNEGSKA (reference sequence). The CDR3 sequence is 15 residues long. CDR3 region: CSARDPVTSNYGYTF. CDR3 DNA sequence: TGCAGTGCTAGAGATCCGGTCACCTCCAACTATGGCTACACCTTC.

DNA of the CDR3: TGTGCCAGCTTGACAGCCGGCAGTGGGGCCAACGTCCTGACTTTC. Residues: CASLTAGSGANVLTF. The chain combines TRBV10-3 with TRBJ2-6, with a possible D match to TRBD1 (5 bases). V was trimmed by 10 bases and J by 3 bases, leaving 16 bases between them. Germline loops: CDR1 ENHRY, CDR2 SYGVKD. CDR3 length: 15 residues.